The clone carrying this T cell receptor (beta chain) was recorded a few times. The data were taken from a study of T-cell reconstitution after alpha-beta-depleted transplantation in children. The authors prepared the TCRbeta library with unique molecular identifiers. TCRdb redid the calling of the PCR reads with MiXCR, one entry per CDR3 protein. Among some 500,000 distinct CDR3 sequences listed, 30% to 35% were seen once. Trimming shortened V by 4 bases and J by 2 bases, and 15 bases separated the two germline ends. The CDR3 loop spans 15 amino acids. Per germline, CDR1 SQVTM and CDR2 ANQGSEA. This sample comprised PBMCs from the stem cell graft donor, obtained from the stem cell graft. This sequence was found in a human donor who donated a stem cell graft to a child with aplastic anemia. V is TRBV29-1 and J is TRBJ1-5, with D possibly matching TRBD1 (5 bases). CDR3 sequence reads: CSVGWDLLGNQPQHF. The DNA for the CDR3 is TGCAGCGTTGGGTGGGACCTCTTGGGCAATCAGCCCCAGCATTTT.